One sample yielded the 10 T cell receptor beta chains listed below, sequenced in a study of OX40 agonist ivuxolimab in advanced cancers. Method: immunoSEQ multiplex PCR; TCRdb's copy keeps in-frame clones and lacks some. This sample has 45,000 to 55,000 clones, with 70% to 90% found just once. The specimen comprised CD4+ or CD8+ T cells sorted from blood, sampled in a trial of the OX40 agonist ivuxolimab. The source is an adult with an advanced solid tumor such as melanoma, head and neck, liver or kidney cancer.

The CDR3 coding sequence is TGTGCCAGCAGCGTAGCCCCGGACAGGAACACTGAAGCTTTCTTT. Residues: CASSVAPDRNTEAFF. V is TRBV9 and J is TRBJ1-1, with D possibly matching TRBD1 (6 bases). The CDR3 contains 15 residues. V lost 0 bases to trimming and J lost 1 base, with 10 bases between them. Germline CDR1 is SGDLS and CDR2 is YYNGEE.

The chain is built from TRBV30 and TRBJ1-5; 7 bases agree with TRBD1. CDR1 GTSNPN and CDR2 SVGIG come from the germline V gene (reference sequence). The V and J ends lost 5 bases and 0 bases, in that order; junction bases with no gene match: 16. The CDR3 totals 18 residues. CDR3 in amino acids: CAWAPGGGTAYSNQPQHF. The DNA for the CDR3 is TGTGCCTGGGCTCCAGGGGGGGGGACAGCTTATAGCAATCAGCCCCAGCATTTT.

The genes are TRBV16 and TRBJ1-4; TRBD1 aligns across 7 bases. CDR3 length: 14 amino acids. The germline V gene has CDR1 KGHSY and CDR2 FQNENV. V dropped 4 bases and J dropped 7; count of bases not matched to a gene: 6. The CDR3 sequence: CASSPSTGSEKLFF. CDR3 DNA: TGTGCCAGCAGCCCTTCGACAGGGAGTGAAAAACTGTTTTTT.

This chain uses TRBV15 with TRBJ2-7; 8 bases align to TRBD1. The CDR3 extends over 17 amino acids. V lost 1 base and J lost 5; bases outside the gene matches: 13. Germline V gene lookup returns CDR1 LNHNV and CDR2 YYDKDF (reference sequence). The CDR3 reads CATSRGGRGPTAHEQYF. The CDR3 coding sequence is TGTGCCACCAGCAGAGGAGGCAGGGGGCCGACGGCCCACGAGCAGTACTTC.

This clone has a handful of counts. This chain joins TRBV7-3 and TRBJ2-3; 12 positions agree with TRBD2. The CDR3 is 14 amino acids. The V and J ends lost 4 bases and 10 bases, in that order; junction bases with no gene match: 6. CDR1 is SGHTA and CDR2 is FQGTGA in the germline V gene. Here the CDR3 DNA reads TGTGCCAGCAGCTCGCAGACTAGCGGGAGCCCGCAGTATTTT. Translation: CASSSQTSGSPQYF. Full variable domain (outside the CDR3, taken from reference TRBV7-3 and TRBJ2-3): GAGVSQTPSNKVTEKGKYVELRCDPISGHTALYWYRQSLGQGPEFLIYFQGTGAADDSGLPNDRFFAVRPEGSVSTLKIQRTERGDSAVYLCASSSQTSGSPQYFGPGTRLTVL.

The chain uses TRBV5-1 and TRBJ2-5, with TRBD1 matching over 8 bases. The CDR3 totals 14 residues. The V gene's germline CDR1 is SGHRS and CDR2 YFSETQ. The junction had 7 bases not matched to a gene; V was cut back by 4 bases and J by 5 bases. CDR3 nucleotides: TGCGCCAGCAGCCATGGACAGGGTTTGGAGACCCAGTACTTC. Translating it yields CASSHGQGLETQYF.

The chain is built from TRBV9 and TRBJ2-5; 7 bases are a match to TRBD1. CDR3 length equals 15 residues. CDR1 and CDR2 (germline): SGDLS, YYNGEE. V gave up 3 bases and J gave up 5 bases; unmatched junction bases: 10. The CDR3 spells CASSDTQGLGETQYF. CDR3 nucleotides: TGTGCCAGCAGCGACACACAGGGGCTGGGGGAGACCCAGTACTTC.

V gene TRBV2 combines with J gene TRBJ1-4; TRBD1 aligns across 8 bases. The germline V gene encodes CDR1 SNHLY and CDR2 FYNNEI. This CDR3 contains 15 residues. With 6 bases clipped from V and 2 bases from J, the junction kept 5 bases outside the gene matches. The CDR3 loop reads CASRQQGGTNEKLFF. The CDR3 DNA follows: TGTGCCAGCAGGCAACAGGGGGGGACTAATGAAAAACTGTTTTTT.

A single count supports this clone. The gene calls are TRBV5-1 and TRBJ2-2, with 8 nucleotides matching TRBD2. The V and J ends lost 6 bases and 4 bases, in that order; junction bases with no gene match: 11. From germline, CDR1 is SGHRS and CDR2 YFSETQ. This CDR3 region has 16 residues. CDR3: CASTRGPAGVTGELFF. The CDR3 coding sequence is TGCGCCAGCACGAGGGGTCCAGCGGGGGTCACCGGGGAGCTGTTTTTT.

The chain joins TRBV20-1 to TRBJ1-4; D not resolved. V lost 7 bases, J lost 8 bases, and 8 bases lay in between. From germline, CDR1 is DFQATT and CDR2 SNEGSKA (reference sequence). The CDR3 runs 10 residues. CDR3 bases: TGCAGTGTAAAATCGGAAAAACTGTTTTTT. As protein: CSVKSEKLFF.